Shown below are 8 T cell receptor beta chains from a single sample sequenced in a study of response to subunit inactivated influenza vaccine. TCRdb fed the RT-PCR reads into MiXCR, producing one record per CDR3 protein. The profile shows some 640,000 distinct CDR3 sequences, approximately 14% of them singletons. The sample was PBMCs from blood, taken approximately 15 days before vaccination. The receptors come from a man aged 45-60 years who received an inactivated influenza vaccine.

V gene TRBV20-1 combines with J gene TRBJ2-5; D is uncertain. Per the germline V gene, CDR1 is DFQATT and CDR2 is SNEGSKA (reference sequence). The V gene lost 3 bases and the J gene lost 5 bases, with 16 bases spanning the gap. The CDR3 covers 14 residues. The CDR3 region is CSASLRREGETQYF. The CDR3 nucleotides read TGCAGTGCTAGTCTTAGAAGAGAAGGGGAGACCCAGTACTTC.

The rearrangement uses TRBV6-2 or TRBV6-3 and TRBJ2-4; D may match TRBD1 or TRBD2 (5 bases each). Between the trimmed V and J ends, which lost 7 bases and 2 bases, there was a span of 12 bases. The length of the CDR3 is 14 residues. Looked up from germline, CDR1 is MNHEY and CDR2 is SVGEGT. The DNA for the CDR3 is TGTGCCAGCAAGAAGGGACGGACCAAAAACATTCAGTACTTC. Translation gives CASKKGRTKNIQYF.

The chain carries TRBV11-2 and TRBJ2-3; TRBD2 matches at 7 bases. The J segment lost 1 base and the V segment lost 2 bases, leaving 6 bases of the junction unmatched. The germline CDR1 and CDR2 sequences are SGHAT and FQNNGV. The CDR3 consists of 16 residues. This chain's CDR3 is CASSLPRTRGTDTQYF. The CDR3 bases are TGTGCCAGCAGCTTACCCAGGACTAGGGGCACAGATACGCAGTATTTT.

In this sample, this clonotype turned up a few times. The CDR3 nucleotides read TGCAGTGCTAGAGGCGGGGCTAGGGTTGATTCACCCCTCCACTTT. Amino acids: CSARGGARVDSPLHF. The chain couples TRBV20-1 to TRBJ1-6; D may be TRBD1 (5 bases). The CDR3 spans 15 residues. CDR1 is DFQATT and CDR2 is SNEGSKA in the germline V gene (reference sequence). Trimming took 1 base from V and 8 from J, leaving 15 bases between them.

The chain links TRBV4-1 to TRBJ2-3; a possible D gene is TRBD1 (6 bases). The CDR3 is 16 amino acids. Germline CDR1 and CDR2: MGHRA and YSYEKL. Deletions cut 0 bases from V and 6 bases from J, with 16 bases between. CDR3 protein: CASSQDPGVTLDTQYF. CDR3 DNA sequence: TGCGCCAGCAGCCAAGACCCAGGGGTGACCCTCGATACGCAGTATTTT.

This clonotype turned up a few times. The chain recombines TRBV25-1 with TRBJ2-7; D is uncertain. V lost 4 bases, J lost 4 bases, and 11 bases lay in between. This CDR3 is built from 13 residues. CDR1 MGHDK and CDR2 SYGVNS come from the germline V gene. The CDR3 spells CASSAGSTYEQYF. In nucleotides, the CDR3 is TGTGCCAGCAGTGCGGGCAGCACTTACGAGCAGTACTTC.

This clonotype came up a few times. The chain joins TRBV5-1 to TRBJ1-2; 8 bases map to TRBD1. There are 14 residues in the CDR3. Germline V gives CDR1 SGHRS, CDR2 YFSETQ. J gave up 5 bases and V 3 bases, and 6 bases lay outside the gene matches. CDR3 sequence (DNA): TGCGCCAGCAGCTCCCTGACAGGGGAATATGGCTACACCTTC. It is translated as CASSSLTGEYGYTF. The whole variable domain, remainder taken from reference TRBV5-1 and TRBJ1-2, is KAGVTQTPRYLIKTRGQQVTLSCSPISGHRSVSWYQQTPGQGLQFLFEYFSETQRNKGNFPGRFSGRQFSNSRSEMNVSTLELGDSALYLCASSSLTGEYGYTFGSGTRLTVV.

The rearrangement uses TRBV7-2 and TRBJ2-5; D is unresolved. The CDR3 runs 13 residues. CDR1 is SGHTA, CDR2 FQGNSA, per germline. V lost 5 bases to trimming and J lost 12 bases, with 19 bases between them. CDR3 coding DNA: TGTGCCAGCAGCCTACTCTACGGGCCACGGGAGTACTTC. As protein: CASSLLYGPREYF.